The clone carrying this T cell receptor beta chain has just one count. Its antigen is not identified. The CDR3 sequence is 11 residues long. With 6 bases removed from V and 4 bases from J, the gap between germline ends came to 9 bases. Germline assignment: CDR1 SQVTM and CDR2 ANQGSEA. The entry originates in a study of post-analysis software for immune sequencing data. On the study more broadly: Several disease courses (relapsing-remitting, secondary progressive and progressive-relapsing) of multiple sclerosis were included. General study points: When patients were compared with controls, about 5 TRBV segments were more frequent, TRBV5-6, TRBV5-1 and TRBV20-1 among them. F measure clustering grouped samples strongly by preparation batch.

The authors incorporated unique molecular identifiers into the TCR beta cDNA libraries. Researchers reported 400,000 to 550,000 cDNA molecules coming from approximately 1 to 10 million T cells. TCRdb used MiXCR to reprocess the PCR reads, holding one entry per CDR3 protein. The sample consists of about 770,000 distinct CDR3 sequences, about 43% of them appearing once. This receptor was obtained from a girl between 10 and 17 years old with multiple sclerosis. Material for sequencing was blood. The chain combines TRBV29-1 with TRBJ1-2; D is possibly TRBD1 (6 bases). The CDR3 loop reads CSVQGIYGYTF. In DNA, the CDR3 is TGCAGCGTGCAGGGGATCTATGGCTACACCTTC.